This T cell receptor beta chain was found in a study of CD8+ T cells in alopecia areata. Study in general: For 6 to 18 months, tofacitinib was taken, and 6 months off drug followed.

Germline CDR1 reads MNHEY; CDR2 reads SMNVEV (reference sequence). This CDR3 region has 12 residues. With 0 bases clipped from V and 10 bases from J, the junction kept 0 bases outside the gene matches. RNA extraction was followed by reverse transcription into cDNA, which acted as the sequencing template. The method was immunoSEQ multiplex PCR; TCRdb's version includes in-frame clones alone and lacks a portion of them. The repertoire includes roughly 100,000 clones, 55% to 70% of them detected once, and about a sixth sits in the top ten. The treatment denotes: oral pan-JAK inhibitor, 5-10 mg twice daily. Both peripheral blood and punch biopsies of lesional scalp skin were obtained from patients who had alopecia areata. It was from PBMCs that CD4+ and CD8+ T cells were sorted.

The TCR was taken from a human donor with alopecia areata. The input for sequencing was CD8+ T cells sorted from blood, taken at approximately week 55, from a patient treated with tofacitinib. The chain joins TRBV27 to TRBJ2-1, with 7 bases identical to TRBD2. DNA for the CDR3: TGTGCCAGCAGTTTATCAGCGGGGGAGCAGTTCTTC. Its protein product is CASSLSAGEQFF.